This T cell receptor beta chain was observed in a study of regulatory dendritic cells for organ transplantation. Study overall: LPS was added to dendritic cell cultures on day 6.

CFSE-labeled sorted T cells met regulatory or mature dendritic cells for less than 6 days. The length of the CDR3 is 15 residues. Germline lookup yields CDR1 SGHRS and CDR2 YFSETQ. Germline trimming cut 1 base from V and 2 bases from J; bases unmatched to any gene: 4. As for this clone: What it binds is not known. Within the sample, other DNA sequences also encode this same CDR3.

Study findings and constraints: Memory CD8+ T cells were the most oligoclonal; naive cells were highly diverse. Of resting T cell subsets, memory CD8+ had the most alloreactive clonotypes.

Only in-frame clones appear in the TCRdb table, and some are missing; sequencing was by immunoSEQ multiplex PCR. The table includes some 10,000 clones, approximately 84% detected once. Sequencing was carried out using memory CD4+ T cells from blood cultured with dendritic cells. Indicated subset: CD45RO+ memory T cells. The TCR originated in a human donor in good health. This chain joins TRBV5-1 and TRBJ2-3; TRBD2 agrees at 7 bases. The CDR3 sequence is CASSLSGTNTDTQYF. The CDR3 coding sequence is TGCGCCAGCAGCTTGAGCGGGACTAACACAGATACGCAGTATTTT.